One T cell receptor beta chain is described in this entry. Its antigen remains unidentified. A junction end diverges from the germline sequence, so it may reflect a read error. Germline CDR1 GTSNPN, CDR2 SVGIG (reference sequence). The CDR3 consists of 11 residues. These data originate in a study of blood T cells in healthy people across ages. Primers used in a second PCR of roughly 6 to 11 cycles were a sample-barcoded 5' primer and a J-beta primer mix. One entry per CDR3 protein, called by TCRdb with MiXCR from the 5' RACE reads. The table shows 1.5 million or so distinct CDR3 sequences, with about 40% occurring only once. Study results and limitations: Naive CD4+ cells and diversity were both higher in long-lived donors than in aged donors.

Peripheral blood samples of around 9.3 milliliters were drawn from each donor. Total RNA extracted from each sample amounted to at least 6 micrograms. Sequenced sample: blood. The V and J genes are TRBV30 and TRBJ2-7; D perhaps matches TRBD1 (6 bases). The receptor was derived from a woman under 30 in good health. As DNA, the CDR3 is TGTGCCGGGAGACAGGAGTACGAGCAGTACTTC. This encodes CAGRQEYEQYF.